The clone carrying this TCR beta chain appeared many times. A TCRbeta library incorporating unique molecular identifiers was prepared. TCRdb independently ran MiXCR on the PCR reads; one entry per CDR3 protein. The data hold hundreds of thousands of distinct CDR3 sequences, with roughly 15% observed a single time. The CDR3 contains 15 residues. Germline-derived CDR1 and CDR2 are SGHKS and YYEKEE (reference sequence). Trimming took 2 bases from V and 4 from J, leaving 13 bases between them. The record originates from a study of T-cell reconstitution after alpha-beta-depleted transplantation in children.

Here the sequenced sample was PBMCs from the stem cell graft donor, taken from the stem cell graft. The genes are TRBV5-5 and TRBJ2-1, with a possible D match to TRBD2 (5 bases). The receptor was isolated from a human donor who donated a stem cell graft to a child with acute myeloid leukemia. The CDR3 reads CASSFEGSRYNEQFF. CDR3 coding DNA: TGTGCCAGCAGCTTTGAAGGGAGTAGGTACAATGAGCAGTTCTTC.